This T cell receptor (beta chain) appears in the sequencing data of a study of a mutant IDH1 vaccine in newly diagnosed glioma. Regarding this clone: Its antigen is not known.

V lost 1 base and J lost 8; bases outside the gene matches: 6. This CDR3 is built from 17 residues. The V gene's germline CDR1 is SGHTA and CDR2 FQGNSA. As for time point: week 5, during vaccination. Alongside topical imiquimod, each dose of vaccine comprised 300 ug of mutant IDH1 20-mer peptide. Sequencing used immunoSEQ multiplex PCR; TCRdb keeps in-frame clones, though not all of them. The table lists about 36,000 clones, 80% to 90% of them singletons. This sequence originates from a man aged 45-65 years with glioma. The genes are TRBV7-2 and TRBJ2-1; 15 bases fit TRBD2. The specimen comprised PBMCs, sampled from a glioma patient whose treatment included an IDH1 peptide vaccine. The CDR3 loop is CASSLGTSGGARDEQFF. The CDR3 DNA is TGTGCCAGCAGCTTAGGGACTAGCGGGGGGGCCAGAGATGAGCAGTTCTTC.